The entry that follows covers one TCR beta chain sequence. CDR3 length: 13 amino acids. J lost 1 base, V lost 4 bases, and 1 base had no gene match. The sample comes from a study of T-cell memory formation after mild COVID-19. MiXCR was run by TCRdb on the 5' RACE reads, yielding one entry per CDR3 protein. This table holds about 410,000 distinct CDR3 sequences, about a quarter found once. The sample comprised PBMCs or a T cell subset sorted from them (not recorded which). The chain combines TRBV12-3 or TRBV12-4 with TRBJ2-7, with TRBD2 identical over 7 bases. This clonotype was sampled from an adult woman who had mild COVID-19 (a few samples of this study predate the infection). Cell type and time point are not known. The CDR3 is CASSWTRSYEQYF. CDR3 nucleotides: TGTGCCAGCAGTTGGACTAGATCCTACGAGCAGTACTTC.